Listed below are T cell receptor beta chains from one sample, sequenced in a study of shared clonotypes between healthy human individuals. TCRdb keeps only in-frame clones here, not all; method: immunoSEQ multiplex PCR. The sample contains about 1.5 million clones, under 99% of which appear only once. Material for sequencing was naive CD4+ T cells sorted from blood. These receptors were obtained from a man aged 30-40 years in good health. Each CDR3 is given with its conserved first and last residue. D genes are given only for firm matches. A clone size is listed for some rows: how often the clone was seen (once, few, many), or a class if it is expanded.

clone_size,j_call,v_call,d_call,cdr3_aa,cdr3_nt
.,TRBJ2-7,TRBV5-1,.,CASSLNGQNYEQYF,TGCGCCAGCAGCTTGAACGGACAGAACTACGAGCAGTACTTC
.,TRBJ2-2,TRBV7-3,TRBD1,CASSVDRGRTGELFF,TGTGCCAGCAGCGTCGACAGGGGGCGCACCGGGGAGCTGTTTTTT
.,TRBJ2-1,TRBV6-6,TRBD2,CASSYQARGGGDEQFF,TGTGCCAGCAGTTACCAGGCGCGCGGGGGTGGCGATGAGCAGTTCTTC
once,TRBJ2-7,TRBV18,.,CASSPLQGRTYEQYF,TGTGCCAGCTCACCCCTACAGGGACGAACCTACGAGCAGTACTTC
once,TRBJ1-5,TRBV7-9,.,CASSLDWGADQPQHF,TGTGCCAGCAGCTTAGATTGGGGGGCTGATCAGCCCCAGCATTTT
.,TRBJ1-3,TRBV6-6,.,CASSTQGGGNTIYF,TGTGCCAGCAGTACACAGGGTGGGGGAAACACCATATATTTT
.,TRBJ2-1,TRBV2,TRBD2,CASSEVGRASNEQFF,TGTGCCAGCAGTGAAGTCGGGAGGGCCTCCAATGAGCAGTTCTTC
.,TRBJ2-2,TRBV9,.,CASSVAGVDTGELFF,TGTGCCAGCAGCGTAGCAGGAGTCGACACCGGGGAGCTGTTTTTT
.,TRBJ2-1,TRBV6-1,TRBD1,CASSLRTGFDEQFF,TGTGCCAGCAGTTTGCGGACAGGGTTCGATGAGCAGTTCTTC
.,TRBJ2-1,TRBV14,.,CASSLRPTYNEQFF,TGTGCCAGCAGCCTCCGACCTACCTACAATGAGCAGTTCTTC
.,TRBJ2-1,TRBV20-1,.,CSARRENEQFF,TGCAGTGCTAGAAGGGAGAATGAGCAGTTCTTC
.,TRBJ2-3,TRBV11-3,.,CASSLDRTDTQYF,TGTGCCAGCAGCTTAGACCGCACAGATACGCAGTATTTT
once,TRBJ2-1,TRBV10-3,TRBD1,CAISGGTVNEQFF,TGTGCCATCAGTGGGGGGACAGTTAATGAGCAGTTCTTC
.,TRBJ2-3,TRBV7-3,.,CASSLGQSDTQYF,TGTGCCAGCAGCCTAGGACAATCAGATACGCAGTATTTT
.,TRBJ2-1,TRBV13,.,CASSRNPEPGSRSLYNEQFF,TGTGCCAGCAGCCGGAACCCAGAGCCTGGCTCCCGGTCGCTCTACAATGAGCAGTTCTTC
once,TRBJ2-3,TRBV27,TRBD1,CASSLFMGQRTDTQYF,TGTGCCAGCAGTTTGTTTATGGGACAGCGCACAGATACGCAGTATTTT
.,TRBJ1-2,TRBV28,TRBD1,CASSFRGPSGYTF,TGTGCCAGCAGTTTTAGGGGGCCGAGTGGCTACACCTTC
.,TRBJ1-1,TRBV5-1,TRBD1,CASRAGQGTLNTEAFF,TGCGCCAGCAGGGCGGGACAGGGAACTTTGAACACTGAAGCTTTCTTT
.,TRBJ2-3,TRBV5-8,TRBD1,CASSKKAGQGTDTQYF,TGTGCCAGCAGCAAAAAGGCCGGACAGGGCACAGATACGCAGTATTTT
.,TRBJ2-4,TRBV6-6,.,CASSYTGSGGLRYF,TGTGCCAGCAGTTACACGGGCAGCGGAGGTCTACGGTACTTC
.,TRBJ2-2,TRBV19,.,CATARTANTGELFF,TGTGCCACCGCCAGGACAGCGAACACCGGGGAGCTGTTTTTT
.,TRBJ1-1,TRBV28,.,CASKGHPMNTEAFF,TGTGCCAGCAAAGGACACCCAATGAACACTGAAGCTTTCTTT
.,TRBJ2-3,TRBV5-4,TRBD2,CASSRPSGPSFSTDTQYF,TGTGCCAGCAGCCGCCCTAGCGGGCCCAGCTTTAGCACAGATACGCAGTATTTT
.,TRBJ2-2,TRBV10-3,TRBD2,CAISESLSGTSMNTGELFF,TGTGCCATCAGTGAGTCATTATCCGGGACTAGCATGAACACCGGGGAGCTGTTTTTT
.,TRBJ2-1,TRBV9,TRBD1,CASSEGTGAYNEQFF,TGTGCCAGCAGCGAGGGGACAGGGGCCTACAATGAGCAGTTCTTC
.,TRBJ1-4,TRBV4-1,.,CASSQGGALEKLFF,TGCGCCAGCAGCCAAGGTGGGGCTCTCGAAAAACTGTTTTTT
.,TRBJ2-3,TRBV9,TRBD2,CASSVESGRFADTQYF,TGTGCCAGCAGCGTAGAGAGCGGGAGGTTTGCAGATACGCAGTATTTT
.,TRBJ2-3,TRBV5-4,TRBD2,CASSSGLAGSTDTQYF,TGTGCCAGCAGCTCCGGACTAGCGGGGAGCACAGATACGCAGTATTTT
.,TRBJ2-1,TRBV5-1,TRBD2,CASSLVPGGPGNEQFF,TGCGCCAGCAGCTTGGTGCCGGGAGGGCCTGGGAATGAGCAGTTCTTC
.,TRBJ1-2,TRBV28,TRBD1,CASKGTGINGYTF,TGTGCCAGCAAAGGGACAGGGATAAATGGCTACACCTTC
.,TRBJ2-2,TRBV10-1,TRBD1,CASSDGQVDTGELFF,TGCGCCAGCAGTGACGGACAGGTCGACACCGGGGAGCTGTTTTTT
.,TRBJ2-2,TRBV5-1,.,CASSSPHRTGELFF,TGCGCCAGCAGCTCCCCCCACAGGACCGGGGAGCTGTTTTTT
.,TRBJ2-1,TRBV6-5,.,CASSYSGGEQFF,TGTGCCAGCAGTTACTCAGGGGGTGAGCAGTTCTTC
.,TRBJ2-3,TRBV7-9,.,CASSQGGLSDTQYF,TGTGCCAGCAGTCAAGGGGGGCTCTCAGATACGCAGTATTTT